The sequence of this TCR beta chain was determined in a study of shared clonotypes between healthy human individuals (dated by TCRdb to about 2020). With regard to the full study: A few men and two women, aged 18 to 49 years, made up the cohort. Per donor, three plates each were used for CD4 naive and CD4 memory, two for CD8 naive, and one for CD8 memory. Libraries were prepared and TCR repertoires were sequenced by different laboratories using diverse techniques, in order to increase sequencing depth and limit assay-specific biases. Each donor's leukapheresis produced roughly between about 0.8 and 10 billion PBMCs. To estimate repertoire size and how much clonotypes are shared between individuals, the study performed deep sequencing of blood TCR repertoires from roughly five healthy adults.

The donors were healthy, HIV-negative adults with no recently reported acute infections or vaccinations. Every donor was a Caucasian adult residing in Nashville, Tennessee, USA. CD4+ T cells were enriched through magnetic negative selection, after which naive cells were positively selected on CD45RA and the remaining negative fraction served as the memory subset. Blood was obtained by leukapheresis, after which PBMCs were separated by Ficoll-Histopaque density gradient centrifugation and cryopreserved in liquid nitrogen vapor phase. Analytical flow cytometry was used to check the purity and quantity of each magnetically sorted T cell population. From each sorted fraction, genomic DNA was isolated and quantified by UV absorbance on a Nanodrop 2000c. Sequences SGHTA (CDR1) and FQGNSA (CDR2) are obtained from the germline V gene. Taken from cysteine to phenylalanine, the CDR3 has 15 residues. The CDR3 DNA has 45 bases and is translated from base 1. The junction shows trimming of 0 bases on V and 4 bases on J, plus 11 bases between the germline ends.

TCR CDR3 regions were amplified from genomic DNA by multiplex PCR using the deep immunoSEQ assay. Extracted genomic DNA from each cell subset was spread evenly across all wells of several immunoSEQ 96-well plates, with each plate serving as a replicate. Each replicate PCR for sorted subsets received around 210 ng genomic DNA, equal to about 30,000 T cell genomes. Purified libraries were quantified with a Qubit 3.0 fluorometer, sized on a Bioanalyzer 2100, and re-quantified with the KAPA Library Quantification kit. Each immunoSEQ 96-well plate was sequenced on its own single-read 150-cycle Illumina NextSeq 550 flow cell. The authors' analysis ran thus. Because the immunoSEQ output held only junctional sequences and lacked quality scores, the filtering could not match the filtering applied to full-length reads. Sequences were annotated with PyIR, a Python wrapper for IgBLAST v1.9, using IMGT germline references to assign V/J genes and CDR3. Reads were filtered out if the reads had weak V/J assignments (E-value above 1e-6), no CDR3, stop codons, out-of-frame junctions, or ambiguous translated residues. V3J clonotypes were defined as sequences sharing the same inferred V gene, J gene, and CDR3 amino acid sequence. The percentage overlap between two repertoires was calculated by dividing the number of shared unique clonotypes by the size of the smaller repertoire. RTK rarefaction, the Chao1 estimator, and Recon v2.1 estimates of unobserved clonotypes were used to assess repertoire richness. For all TCRbeta clonotypes obtained by the gDNA method from four donors, generation probabilities were computed with OLGA. TCRdb retrieved this table from immuneACCESS and kept in-frame rearrangements only. Not all clones are present; in checked studies, unresolved V genes account for under half, and no reason is known for the remainder. D and trimming were read from the DNA, whereas the V and J calls and clone size are those reported in that table. This sample has roughly 1 million clones in its table, and approximately 80% of those were observed once. Together, the top ten hold approximately 0.52% of the sample.

This clone occurred once. Its antigen remains unidentified. No qualities accompany the bases; no much larger clone lies one base away. What the work shows at the level of the full study, not this receptor alone: Because the study included only a small number of donors, the genetic and exposure-history diversity represented was limited. Sampling was limited to blood, and TCR repertoires in tissue likely differ from TCR repertoires in blood. Estimated clonotype richness was generally larger for naive than for memory subsets. Pairwise subsampling led to the expectation that sequencing depth would affect the degree of clonotype sharing among donors. Higher generation probabilities were observed for clonotypes shared by all four sorted-subset donors than for non-shared clonotypes. Incomplete sequencing was indicated by rarefaction of sorted-subset datasets, despite the large sequencing depth. Across a few donors, approximately 4.6% of naive CD4, roughly 3.5% of naive CD8, under 2.5% of memory CD4, and roughly 0.4% of memory CD8 clonotypes were shared.

This TCR was recovered from a man aged 18 to 29 in good health. Some clones in this sample may be carry-over from other donors' samples. The rearrangement combines TRBV7-2 with TRBJ2-3; TRBD2 is a weak D gene call, 6 bases matching. Specimen: memory CD4+ T cells from PBMCs. Interpreted using the paper, the cell subset or site label stands for: CD45RA-negative fraction. The bases are TGTGCCAGCAGCTTAGCGCGGGCTAGCGCAGATACGCAGTATTTT. Translated, it reads CASSLARASADTQYF.